Below, 32 T cell receptor beta chains from the same sample are listed, as sequenced in a study of sequential checkpoint blockade in melanoma. Generated by immunoSEQ multiplex PCR, the TCRdb table keeps only in-frame clones and is missing some. This repertoire shows 17,000 or so clones, about 80% found once; its top ten account for over 9.5%. Treatment given: randomized to nivolumab then ipilimumab (arm A) or the reverse (arm B). This sample comprised CD8+ T cells sorted from blood (inferred from file names), obtained from a patient given nivolumab and ipilimumab in sequence. The origin of the receptors is a human donor with melanoma.

This sequence joins TRBV6-5 and TRBJ1-5; a possible D gene is TRBD1 (5 bases). The V and J ends lost 6 bases and 7 bases respectively, with 10 bases between them. This CDR3 is built from 12 residues. Germline loops: CDR1 MNHEY, CDR2 SVGAGI. CDR3 protein: CASRQGNQPQHF. The CDR3 DNA follows: TGTGCCAGCAGGCAGGGTAACCAGCCCCAGCATTTT.

The V and J genes are TRBV13 and TRBJ2-7; TRBD2 agrees at 10 bases. CDR1 is PRHDT, CDR2 FYEKMQ, per germline (reference sequence). This CDR3 region has 13 residues. With 5 bases clipped from V and 6 bases from J, the junction kept 4 bases outside the gene matches. CDR3 DNA: TGTGCCAGCAGCCCCCGACTAGCGGGCGAGCAGTACTTC. Translating it yields CASSPRLAGEQYF.

J is TRBJ2-7 and V is TRBV7-2; D may be TRBD1 (6 bases). Trimming pared 1 base from V and 0 bases from J, leaving 10 bases between. The germline gives CDR1 SGHTA, CDR2 FQGNSA. The CDR3 is made up of 15 amino acids. In DNA, the CDR3 is TGTGCCAGCAGCTTAGACAGGGCGCCCTCCTACGAGCAGTACTTC. Residues: CASSLDRAPSYEQYF.

The V and J genes are TRBV4-1 and TRBJ1-6, with TRBD1 identical over 7 bases. Trimming cost V 2 bases and J 5 bases; bases outside gene matches: 3. Germline V lookup: CDR1 MGHRA, CDR2 YSYEKL. This CDR3 contains 15 residues. Here the CDR3 reads CASSQTGTDNSPLHF. The CDR3 DNA reads TGCGCCAGCAGCCAAACCGGGACAGATAATTCACCCCTCCACTTT.

The chain carries TRBV27 and TRBJ2-7, with 8 positions matching TRBD2. CDR1 and CDR2 from the germline V gene are MNHEY and SMNVEV (reference sequence). V lost 6 bases, J lost 5 bases, and 24 bases stayed unmatched. The CDR3 totals 19 residues. DNA for the CDR3: TGTGCCAGCAGCCCACGCCACGGACTAGCCAACATTCTGGGCGACGAGCAGTACTTC. Amino acid sequence: CASSPRHGLANILGDEQYF.

The genes are TRBV6-5 and TRBJ1-4; tentatively, D is TRBD1 (6 bases). With 8 bases removed from V and 8 bases from J, the gap between germline ends came to 15 bases. The CDR3 extends over 13 amino acids. The germline CDR1 and CDR2 sequences are MNHEY and SVGAGI. In DNA form, the CDR3 reads TGTGCCAGCGGGGGGGCCGCCATGGAAAAACTGTTTTTT. It encodes CASGGAAMEKLFF.

This clone was seen just once. J is TRBJ2-7 and V is TRBV6-6; D is unresolved. In germline, CDR1 is MNHNY, CDR2 SVGAGI (reference sequence). Trimming shortened V by 4 bases and J by 0 bases, and 10 bases separated the two germline ends. The CDR3 covers 14 residues. CDR3 bases: TGTGCCAGCAGTTCTCGCGGAAGCTCCTACGAGCAGTACTTC. Translating gives CASSSRGSSYEQYF.

The chain combines TRBV5-1 with TRBJ2-7; TRBD2 matches at 7 bases. Germline V CDR1 and CDR2: SGHRS, YFSETQ. This CDR3 has 15 amino acids. After removal of 0 bases from V and 7 bases from J, the junction contained 10 bases not matched to a gene. The CDR3 DNA is TGCGCCAGCAGCTTGGACGCGGGAGAGGGTAGGGAGCAGTACTTC. This sequence encodes CASSLDAGEGREQYF.

This chain uses TRBV19 with TRBJ1-3; the D gene is possibly TRBD1 (5 bases). V was pared by 4 bases and J by 1 base, with 14 bases between. CDR1 and CDR2 from the germline V gene are LNHDA and SQIVND (reference sequence). The CDR3 has 16 residues. The CDR3 protein is CASSTWGDLSGNTIYF. The CDR3 DNA sequence: TGTGCCAGTAGTACGTGGGGGGATCTGTCTGGAAACACCATATATTTT.

V is TRBV2 and J is TRBJ2-7; a weak D match, TRBD2 (6 bases). Germline assignment: CDR1 SNHLY and CDR2 FYNNEI. V lost 5 bases to trimming and J lost 4 bases, with 18 bases between them. The CDR3 is made up of 15 amino acids. This CDR3 is CASSNIGGIGYEQYF. CDR3 DNA: TGTGCCAGCAGTAATATTGGCGGGATAGGGTACGAGCAGTACTTC.

The chain links TRBV6-1 to TRBJ1-4; TRBD1 aligns across 9 bases. The germline gives CDR1 MNHNS, CDR2 SASEGT. V was clipped by 0 bases and J by 8 bases; unmatched bases: 7. The CDR3 has 16 amino acids. Written as DNA, the CDR3 is TGTGCCAGCAGTGAAGCCTCGGGACAGGGTGGAGAAAAACTGTTTTTT. It encodes CASSEASGQGGEKLFF.

The chain links TRBV9 to TRBJ2-7; TRBD2 matches at 15 bases. V was pared by 3 bases and J by 4 bases, with 8 bases of the junction left unmatched. Germline V lookup: CDR1 SGDLS, CDR2 YYNGEE. CDR3 length equals 17 residues. The CDR3 protein is CASSEGGTSGGLYEQYF. CDR3 DNA: TGTGCCAGCAGCGAGGGGGGGACTAGCGGGGGGCTTTACGAGCAGTACTTC.

The chain carries TRBV10-2 and TRBJ1-5; TRBD1 aligns across 9 bases. Germline-derived CDR1 and CDR2 are WSHSY and SAAADI. With V trimmed by 6 bases and J by 0 bases, 3 bases remained unmatched. The CDR3 spans 15 residues. DNA for the CDR3: TGCGCCAGCAGCTGGACAGGGGATAGCAATCAGCCCCAGCATTTT. Translated, it gives CASSWTGDSNQPQHF.

The rearrangement uses TRBV28 and TRBJ1-1; TRBD1 matches 7 bases. This CDR3 region has 13 residues. The germline gives CDR1 MDHEN, CDR2 SYDVKM. J was trimmed by 5 bases and V by 8 bases; bases with no gene match: 8. The CDR3 bases are TGTGCCAGCGGGACAGTTGCTTGGACTGAAGCTTTCTTT. Translation gives CASGTVAWTEAFF. The variable domain in full, completed from reference TRBV28 and TRBJ1-1, reads DVKVTQSSRYLVKRTGEKVFLECVQDMDHENMFWYRQDPGLGLRLIYFSYDVKMKEKGDIPEGYSVSREKKERFSLILESASTNQTSMYLCASGTVAWTEAFFGQGTRLTVV.

The chain carries TRBV7-9 and TRBJ1-2, with D tentatively TRBD1 (5 bases). The CDR3 has 15 amino acids. Germline V lookup: CDR1 SEHNR, CDR2 FQNEAQ (reference sequence). Trimming took 4 bases from V and 8 from J, leaving 20 bases between them. The CDR3 loop is CASSWFDRALRGYTF. The DNA of the CDR3 is TGTGCCAGCAGCTGGTTCGACAGAGCCCTACGAGGCTACACCTTC.

This rearrangement joins TRBV5-1 to TRBJ1-5, with 8 bases aligning to TRBD1. Germline-derived CDR1 and CDR2 are SGHRS and YFSETQ. Trimming removed 6 bases from V and 6 bases from J; junction bases left unmatched: 11. The CDR3 contains 15 residues. CDR3 protein: CASTLTPGGGQPQHF. In nucleotides, the CDR3 is TGCGCCAGCACCCTGACCCCAGGGGGCGGTCAGCCCCAGCATTTT.

This clone was seen only a few times. The chain uses TRBV6-5 and TRBJ2-7; weak D call: TRBD1 (5 bases). CDR1 and CDR2 (germline): MNHEY, SVGAGI. The CDR3 loop spans 13 amino acids. V lost 6 bases and J lost 4, with 13 bases in between. The CDR3 nucleotides are TGTGCCAGCAGCCAACAGGCTGAGTACGAGCAGTACTTC. Amino acids: CASSQQAEYEQYF.

This chain joins TRBV5-6 and TRBJ2-7; D is undetermined. CDR3 length: 14 amino acids. Germline V gene sequence: CDR1 SGHDT, CDR2 YYEEEE. Trimming removed 1 base at V and 6 bases at J, with 14 bases between. The CDR3: CASSLREDLREQYF. The CDR3, as DNA: TGTGCCAGCAGCTTGCGAGAGGATCTGCGCGAGCAGTACTTC.

The CDR3 DNA is TGCGCCAGCAGCTTCGGACAGGGGGCCTCCTACGAGCAGTACTTC. This translates into CASSFGQGASYEQYF. The chain uses TRBV5-1 and TRBJ2-7; 11 bases match TRBD1. In germline, CDR1 is SGHRS, CDR2 YFSETQ. The CDR3 length is 15 residues. Trimming at V came to 2 bases and at J to 0 bases, leaving 1 base not matched to a gene.

The rearrangement links TRBV2 to TRBJ1-5; TRBD1 is a possible D gene (6 bases). Germline V gene data show CDR1 as SNHLY and CDR2 as FYNNEI. Trimming left V 7 bases short and J 2 bases short, with 12 bases between. CDR3 size: 14 residues. CDR3 coding DNA: TGTGCCAGCACTTGGGCAGGGGGCAATCAGCCCCAGCATTTT. Its protein product is CASTWAGGNQPQHF.

The rearrangement joins TRBV27 to TRBJ2-7, with a weak D call TRBD2 (7 bases). The CDR3 is 14 residues long. V lost 2 bases and J lost 4, with 12 bases in between. Germline V gives CDR1 MNHEY, CDR2 SMNVEV (reference sequence). CDR3 nucleotides: TGTGCCAGCAGTTTAACGGGGGGCGGGTACGAGCAGTACTTC. Translating gives CASSLTGGGYEQYF.

This rearrangement joins TRBV5-5 to TRBJ1-2, with D uncertain. Germline V gene data show CDR1 as SGHKS and CDR2 as YYEKEE (reference sequence). The V gene lost 4 bases and the J gene lost 3 bases, with 4 bases spanning the gap. The length of the CDR3 is 11 residues. This CDR3 is CASSLYYGYTF. Written as DNA, the CDR3 is TGTGCCAGCAGCCTTTACTATGGCTACACCTTC.

The genes are TRBV4-3 and TRBJ1-6; TRBD1 is a possible D gene (6 bases). V shed 4 bases and J shed 6 bases, with 13 bases lying between them. This CDR3 is built from 15 residues. Per germline, CDR1 LGHNA and CDR2 YSLEER. CDR3 residues: CASSPRGLSNSPLHF. CDR3 nucleotides: TGCGCCAGCAGCCCGCGGGGGCTAAGTAATTCACCCCTCCACTTT.

V is TRBV11-2 and J is TRBJ1-2; D gene ambiguous. From germline, CDR1 is SGHAT and CDR2 FQNNGV. Trimming removed 5 bases from V and 5 bases from J, with 18 bases in between. CDR3 length: 15 residues. CDR3 in amino acids: CASSPGASWGYGYTF. CDR3 nucleotide sequence: TGTGCCAGCAGCCCGGGAGCATCTTGGGGTTATGGCTACACCTTC.

The chain uses TRBV5-5 and TRBJ1-4; TRBD1 agrees at 8 bases. Germline V CDR1 and CDR2: SGHKS, YYEKEE (reference sequence). V lost 4 bases to trimming and J lost 6 bases; unmatched junction nucleotides: 11. The CDR3 consists of 16 residues. CDR3 region: CASSRLTGTGDEKLFF. The CDR3 coding sequence is TGTGCCAGCAGCCGCCTGACCGGGACAGGAGATGAAAAACTGTTTTTT.

The chain employs TRBV10-1 and TRBJ1-5; 9 positions agree with TRBD1. Unmatched junction bases numbered 7, after V lost 9 bases and J lost 1 base. Germline V gene lookup returns CDR1 WNHNN and CDR2 SYGVQD (reference sequence). The CDR3 sequence is 15 residues long. The CDR3 DNA is TGCGCCAGGGACAGGGGCCGGGAAAGCAATCAGCCCCAGCATTTT. Protein sequence: CARDRGRESNQPQHF.

The V and J genes are TRBV4-1 and TRBJ1-2, with a possible D match to TRBD1 (6 bases). Trimming took 6 bases from V and 2 from J, leaving 10 bases between them. From germline, CDR1 is MGHRA and CDR2 YSYEKL. The CDR3 covers 13 residues. The CDR3 region has the DNA TGCGCCAGCAGTCGACAGGAGAACTATGGCTACACCTTC. Its protein product is CASSRQENYGYTF.

This clone came up a few times. This sequence joins TRBV19 and TRBJ1-2; D might be TRBD1 (5 bases). This CDR3 region has 14 residues. Germline CDR1 reads LNHDA; CDR2 reads SQIVND (reference sequence). V lost 3 bases and J 4 bases, leaving 12 bases between the germline ends. The CDR3 loop reads CASSMAQAVYGYTF. The DNA of the CDR3 is TGTGCCAGTAGTATGGCACAGGCTGTCTATGGCTACACCTTC.

This clone was counted only a few times. This sequence joins TRBV7-2 and TRBJ1-2, with TRBD1 identical over 7 bases. V lost 7 bases to trimming and J lost 4 bases; unmatched junction nucleotides: 18. The V gene's germline CDR1 is SGHTA and CDR2 FQGNSA. This CDR3 is 17 amino acids long. The CDR3, as DNA: TGTGCCAGCAACCCATTGGTCGCAACAGGGGCCCCCTATGGCTACACCTTC. Translated: CASNPLVATGAPYGYTF. Drawing the rest from reference TRBV7-2 and TRBJ1-2, the complete variable domain is GAGVSQSPSNKVTEKGKDVELRCDPISGHTALYWYRQSLGQGLEFLIYFQGNSAPDKSGLPSDRFSAERTGGSVSTLTIQRTQQEDSAVYLCASNPLVATGAPYGYTFGSGTRLTVV.

This sequence joins TRBV4-1 and TRBJ1-1, with TRBD1 matching 10 bases. The CDR3 has 13 residues. Germline trimming cut 7 bases from V and 5 bases from J; bases unmatched to any gene: 4. Germline loops: CDR1 MGHRA, CDR2 YSYEKL. The CDR3 is CASKGQGWTEAFF. The CDR3 nucleotides read TGCGCCAGCAAGGGACAGGGGTGGACTGAAGCTTTCTTT.

The chain couples TRBV30 to TRBJ1-1; D uncertain. Trimming pared 1 base from V and 8 bases from J, leaving 14 bases between. This CDR3 comprises 13 residues. CDR1 and CDR2 (germline): GTSNPN, SVGIG (reference sequence). The CDR3 here is CAWSAPPQEEAFF. In DNA, the CDR3 is TGTGCCTGGAGTGCTCCCCCCCAGGAAGAAGCTTTCTTT.

The chain uses TRBV4-1 and TRBJ1-4; D is unresolved. The CDR3 extends over 17 amino acids. Trimming removed 4 bases at V and 8 bases at J, with 23 bases between. From germline, CDR1 is MGHRA and CDR2 YSYEKL. The CDR3: CASSRSLETAPQEKLFF. CDR3 coding DNA: TGCGCCAGCAGCCGGAGTTTGGAGACGGCACCTCAAGAAAAACTGTTTTTT.